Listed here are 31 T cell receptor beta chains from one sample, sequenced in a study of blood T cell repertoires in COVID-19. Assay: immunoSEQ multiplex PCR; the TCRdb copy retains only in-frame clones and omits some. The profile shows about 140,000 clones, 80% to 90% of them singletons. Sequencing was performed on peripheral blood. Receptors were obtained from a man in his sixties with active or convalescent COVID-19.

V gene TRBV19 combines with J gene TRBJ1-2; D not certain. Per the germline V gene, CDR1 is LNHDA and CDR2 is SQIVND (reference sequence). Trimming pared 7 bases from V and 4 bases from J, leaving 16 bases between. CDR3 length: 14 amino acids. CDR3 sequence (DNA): TGTGCCAGTACCCAGCCCGGGGTAGTCTATGGCTACACCTTC. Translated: CASTQPGVVYGYTF.

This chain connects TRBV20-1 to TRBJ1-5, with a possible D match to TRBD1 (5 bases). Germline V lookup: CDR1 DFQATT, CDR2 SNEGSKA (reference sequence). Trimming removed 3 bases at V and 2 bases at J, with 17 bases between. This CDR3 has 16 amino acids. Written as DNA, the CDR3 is TGCAGTGCTAGTAGGTGGTCAGGGCGCGGCAATCAGCCCCAGCATTTT. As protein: CSASRWSGRGNQPQHF.

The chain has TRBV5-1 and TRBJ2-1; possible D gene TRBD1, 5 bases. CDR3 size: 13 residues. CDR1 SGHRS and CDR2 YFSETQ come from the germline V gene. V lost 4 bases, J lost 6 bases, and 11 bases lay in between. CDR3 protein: CASSVTVSNEQFF. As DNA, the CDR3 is TGCGCCAGCAGCGTGACAGTCAGCAATGAGCAGTTCTTC.

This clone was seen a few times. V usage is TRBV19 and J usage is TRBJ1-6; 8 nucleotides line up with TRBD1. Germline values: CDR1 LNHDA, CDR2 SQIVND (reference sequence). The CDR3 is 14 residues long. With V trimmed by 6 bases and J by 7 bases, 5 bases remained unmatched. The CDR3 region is CASRKDRDNSPLHF. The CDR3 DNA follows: TGTGCCAGTAGAAAGGACAGGGACAATTCACCCCTCCACTTT.

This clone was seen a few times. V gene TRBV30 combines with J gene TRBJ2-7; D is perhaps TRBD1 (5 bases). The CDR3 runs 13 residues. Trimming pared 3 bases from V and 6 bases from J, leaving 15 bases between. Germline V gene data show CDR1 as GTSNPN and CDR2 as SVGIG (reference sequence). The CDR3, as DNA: TGTGCCTGGAGGGTTTCAGGGAACGTCGAGCAGTACGTC. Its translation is CAWRVSGNVEQYV.

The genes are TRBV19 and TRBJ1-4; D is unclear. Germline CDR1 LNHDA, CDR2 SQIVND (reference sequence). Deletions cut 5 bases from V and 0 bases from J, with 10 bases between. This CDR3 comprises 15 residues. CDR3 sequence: CASSPLLATNEKLFF. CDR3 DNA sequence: TGTGCCAGTAGTCCCTTACTTGCAACTAATGAAAAACTGTTTTTT.

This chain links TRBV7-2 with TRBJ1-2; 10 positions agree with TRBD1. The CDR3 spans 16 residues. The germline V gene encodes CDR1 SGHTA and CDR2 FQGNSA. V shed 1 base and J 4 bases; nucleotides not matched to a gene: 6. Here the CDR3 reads CASSLDGQGVGYGYTF. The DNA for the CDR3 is TGTGCCAGCAGCTTAGACGGACAGGGGGTTGGCTATGGCTACACCTTC. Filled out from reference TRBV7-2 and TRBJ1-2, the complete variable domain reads GAGVSQSPSNKVTEKGKDVELRCDPISGHTALYWYRQSLGQGLEFLIYFQGNSAPDKSGLPSDRFSAERTGGSVSTLTIQRTQQEDSAVYLCASSLDGQGVGYGYTFGSGTRLTVV.

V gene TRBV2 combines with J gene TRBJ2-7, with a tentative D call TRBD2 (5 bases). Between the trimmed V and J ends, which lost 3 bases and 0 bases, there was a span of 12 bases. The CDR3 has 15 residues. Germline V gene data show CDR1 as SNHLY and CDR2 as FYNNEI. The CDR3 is CASSELEGPSYEQYV. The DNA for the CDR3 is TGTGCCAGCAGTGAGTTAGAGGGTCCCTCCTACGAGCAGTACGTC.

The CDR3 loop reads CASLSGFVSGEQFF. Here the CDR3 DNA reads TGTGCCTCCCTAAGCGGGTTTGTCAGCGGTGAGCAGTTCTTC. The rearrangement joins TRBV10-3 to TRBJ2-1; TRBD2 is a possible D gene (6 bases). V lost 11 bases and J lost 9, with 23 bases in between. The CDR3 runs to 14 residues. Looked up from germline, CDR1 is ENHRY and CDR2 is SYGVKD.

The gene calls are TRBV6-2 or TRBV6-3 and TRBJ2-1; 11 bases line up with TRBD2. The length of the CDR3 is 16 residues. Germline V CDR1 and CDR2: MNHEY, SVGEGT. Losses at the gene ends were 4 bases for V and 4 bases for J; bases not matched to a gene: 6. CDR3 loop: CASSSHLAGGYNEQFF. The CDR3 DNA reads TGTGCCAGCAGTTCCCACCTAGCGGGAGGATACAATGAGCAGTTCTTC.

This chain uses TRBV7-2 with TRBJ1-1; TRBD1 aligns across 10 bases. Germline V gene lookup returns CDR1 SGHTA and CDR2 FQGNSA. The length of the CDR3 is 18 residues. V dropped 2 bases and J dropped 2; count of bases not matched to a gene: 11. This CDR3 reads CASSLISGTGALNTEAFF. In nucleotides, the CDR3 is TGTGCCAGCAGCTTAATTTCTGGGACAGGGGCCCTAAACACTGAAGCTTTCTTT.

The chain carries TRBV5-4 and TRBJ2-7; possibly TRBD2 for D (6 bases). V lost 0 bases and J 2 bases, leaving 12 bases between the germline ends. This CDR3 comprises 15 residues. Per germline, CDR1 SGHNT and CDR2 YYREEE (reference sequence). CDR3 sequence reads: CASSLGGKGPYEQYF. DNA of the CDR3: TGTGCCAGCAGCTTGGGCGGGAAAGGGCCCTACGAGCAGTACTTC.

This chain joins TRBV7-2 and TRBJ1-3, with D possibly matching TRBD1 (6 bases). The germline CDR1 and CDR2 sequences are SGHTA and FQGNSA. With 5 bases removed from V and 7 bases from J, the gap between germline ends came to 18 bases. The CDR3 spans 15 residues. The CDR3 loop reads CASSPRDTHPNTIYF. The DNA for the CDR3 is TGTGCCAGCAGCCCGAGGGACACCCACCCCAACACCATATATTTT.

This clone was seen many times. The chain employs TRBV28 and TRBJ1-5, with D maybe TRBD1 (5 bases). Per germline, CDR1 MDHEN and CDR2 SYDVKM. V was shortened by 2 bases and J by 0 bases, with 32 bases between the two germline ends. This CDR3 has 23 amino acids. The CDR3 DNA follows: TGTGCCAGCAGTTTACTCTTAAGCACACAGGCCGGGGGGGATCGTGGTAGCAATCAGCCCCAGCATTTT. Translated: CASSLLLSTQAGGDRGSNQPQHF.

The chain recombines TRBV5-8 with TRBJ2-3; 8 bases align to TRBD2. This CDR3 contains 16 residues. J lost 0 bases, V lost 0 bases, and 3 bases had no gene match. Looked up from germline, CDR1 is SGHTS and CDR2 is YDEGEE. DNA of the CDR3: TGTGCCAGCAGCTTGGAACTAGCGGTTAGCACAGATACGCAGTATTTT. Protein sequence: CASSLELAVSTDTQYF.

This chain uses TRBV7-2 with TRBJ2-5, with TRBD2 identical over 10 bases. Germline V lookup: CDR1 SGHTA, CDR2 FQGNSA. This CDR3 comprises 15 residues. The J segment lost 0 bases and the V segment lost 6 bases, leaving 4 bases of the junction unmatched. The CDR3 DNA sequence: TGTGCCAGCAGTACGACTAGCGGGTACCAAGAGACCCAGTACTTC. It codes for CASSTTSGYQETQYF.

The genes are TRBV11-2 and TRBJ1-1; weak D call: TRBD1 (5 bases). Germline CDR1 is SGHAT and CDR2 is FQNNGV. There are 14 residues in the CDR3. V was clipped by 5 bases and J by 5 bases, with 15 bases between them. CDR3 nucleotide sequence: TGTGCCAGCAGCCACCAACAAAGGGGTACTGAAGCTTTCTTT. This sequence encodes CASSHQQRGTEAFF.

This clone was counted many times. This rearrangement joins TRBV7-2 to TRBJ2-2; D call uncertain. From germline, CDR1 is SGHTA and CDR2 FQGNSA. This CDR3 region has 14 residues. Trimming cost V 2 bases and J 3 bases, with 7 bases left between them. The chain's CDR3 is CASSLSSYTGELFF. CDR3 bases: TGTGCCAGCAGCTTATCTAGTTACACCGGGGAGCTGTTTTTT.

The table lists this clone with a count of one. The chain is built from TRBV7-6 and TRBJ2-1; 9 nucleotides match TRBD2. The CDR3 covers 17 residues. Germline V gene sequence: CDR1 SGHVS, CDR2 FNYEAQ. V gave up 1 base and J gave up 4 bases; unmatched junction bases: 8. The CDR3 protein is CASSLGHLAGRYNEQFF. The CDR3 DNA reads TGTGCCAGCAGCTTAGGACACCTAGCGGGACGATACAATGAGCAGTTCTTC.

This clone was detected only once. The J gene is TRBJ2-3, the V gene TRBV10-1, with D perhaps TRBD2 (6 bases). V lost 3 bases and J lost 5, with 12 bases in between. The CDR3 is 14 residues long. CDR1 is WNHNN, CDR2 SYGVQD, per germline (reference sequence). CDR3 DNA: TGCGCCAGCAGTGAAGGAGGGCCCCAAGATACGCAGTATTTT. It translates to CASSEGGPQDTQYF.

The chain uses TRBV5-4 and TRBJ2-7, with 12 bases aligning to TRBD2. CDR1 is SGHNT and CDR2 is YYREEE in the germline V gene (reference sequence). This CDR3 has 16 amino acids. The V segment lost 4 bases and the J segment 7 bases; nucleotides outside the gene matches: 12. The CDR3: CASSAPSSGGAREQYF. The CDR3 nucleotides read TGTGCCAGCAGCGCCCCTTCTAGCGGGGGGGCGCGGGAGCAGTACTTC.

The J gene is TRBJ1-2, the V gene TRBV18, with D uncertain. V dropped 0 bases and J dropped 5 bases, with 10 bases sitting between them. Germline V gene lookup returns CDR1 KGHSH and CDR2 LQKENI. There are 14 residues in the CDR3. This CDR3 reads CASSPPTALYGYTF. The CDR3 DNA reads TGTGCCAGCTCACCACCAACAGCCCTTTATGGCTACACCTTC.

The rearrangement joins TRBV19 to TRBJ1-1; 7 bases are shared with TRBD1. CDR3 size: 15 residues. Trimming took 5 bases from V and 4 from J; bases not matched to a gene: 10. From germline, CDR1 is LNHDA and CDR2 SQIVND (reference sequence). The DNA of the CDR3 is TGTGCCAGTAGTGAGCTAGGGGGCCCTACCACTGAAGCTTTCTTT. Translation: CASSELGGPTTEAFF. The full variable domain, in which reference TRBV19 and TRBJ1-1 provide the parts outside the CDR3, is DGGITQSPKYLFRKEGQNVTLSCEQNLNHDAMYWYRQDPGQGLRLIYYSQIVNDFQKGDIAEGYSVSREKKESFPLTVTSAQKNPTAFYLCASSELGGPTTEAFFGQGTRLTVV.

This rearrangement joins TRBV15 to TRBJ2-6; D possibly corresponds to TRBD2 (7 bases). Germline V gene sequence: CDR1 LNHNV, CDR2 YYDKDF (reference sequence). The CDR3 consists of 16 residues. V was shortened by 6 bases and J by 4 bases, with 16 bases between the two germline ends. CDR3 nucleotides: TGTGCCACCAGTTTGAATCCGGGGGGCGGGGCCAACGTCCTGACTTTC. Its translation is CATSLNPGGGANVLTF.

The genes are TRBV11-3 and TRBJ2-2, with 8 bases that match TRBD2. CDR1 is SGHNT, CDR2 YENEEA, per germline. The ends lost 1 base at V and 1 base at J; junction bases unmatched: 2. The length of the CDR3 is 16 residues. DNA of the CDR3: TGTGCCAGCAGCTTAGCGGGAGGGCTGAACACCGGGGAGCTGTTTTTT. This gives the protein CASSLAGGLNTGELFF.

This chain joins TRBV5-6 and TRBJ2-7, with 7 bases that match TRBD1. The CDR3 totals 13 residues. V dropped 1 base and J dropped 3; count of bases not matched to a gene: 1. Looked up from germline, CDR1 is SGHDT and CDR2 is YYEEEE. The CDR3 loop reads CASSLRQGYEQYF. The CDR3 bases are TGTGCCAGCAGCTTGAGACAGGGCTACGAGCAGTACTTC.

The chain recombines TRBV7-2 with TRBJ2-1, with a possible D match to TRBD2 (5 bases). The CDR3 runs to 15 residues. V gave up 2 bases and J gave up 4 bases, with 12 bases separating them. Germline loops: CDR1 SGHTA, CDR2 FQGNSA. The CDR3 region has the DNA TGTGCCAGCAGCTTATTTGAGGGAGCGTACAATGAGCAGTTCTTC. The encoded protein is CASSLFEGAYNEQFF.

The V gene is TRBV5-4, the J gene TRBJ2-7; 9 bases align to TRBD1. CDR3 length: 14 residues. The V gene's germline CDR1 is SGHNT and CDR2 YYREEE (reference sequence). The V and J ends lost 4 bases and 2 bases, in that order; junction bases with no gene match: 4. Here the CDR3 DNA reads TGTGCCAGCAGCGCGGACAGGGGTCCCTACGAGCAGTACTTC. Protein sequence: CASSADRGPYEQYF.

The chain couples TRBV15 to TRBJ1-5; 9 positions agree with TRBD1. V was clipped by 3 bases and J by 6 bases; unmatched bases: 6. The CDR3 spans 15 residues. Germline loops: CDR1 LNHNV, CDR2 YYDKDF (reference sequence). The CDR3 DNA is TGTGCCACCAGCAGCGGACAGGGGATAGGTCAGCCCCAGCATTTT. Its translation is CATSSGQGIGQPQHF.

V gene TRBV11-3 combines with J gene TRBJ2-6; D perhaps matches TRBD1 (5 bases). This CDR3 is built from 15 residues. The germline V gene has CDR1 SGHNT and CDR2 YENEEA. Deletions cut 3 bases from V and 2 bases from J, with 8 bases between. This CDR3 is CASSLQGTGANVLTF. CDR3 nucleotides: TGTGCCAGCAGCTTGCAGGGAACTGGGGCCAACGTCCTGACTTTC.

The DNA for the CDR3 is TGTGCCAGCAGCTTTAGCGGGAGAGGGTACGAGCAGTACGTC. Translation gives CASSFSGRGYEQYV. This chain joins TRBV5-6 and TRBJ2-7, with 9 bases fitting TRBD2. This CDR3 is built from 14 residues. Germline values: CDR1 SGHDT, CDR2 YYEEEE. V shed 2 bases, J shed 4 bases, and the junction held 4 bases outside the gene matches.